Here is one TCR beta chain with its context. This sample is drawn from a study of CD8+CD57+ T cells in acquired aplastic anemia. CDR3 and TCR beta VDJ profiling relied on a genomic DNA template. MiXCR, applied by TCRdb to the reads, yields one record per CDR3 protein. Seen here are roughly 290,000 distinct CDR3 sequences, under 60% observed once, and the top ten hold under 1.5%. The CDR3 consists of 14 residues. The V end lost 6 bases, the J end lost 1 base, and 13 bases lay between the germline ends. Flow cytometry had shown expanded CD8+CD57+ cells in the patients chosen for sequencing. The material sequenced was sorted CD4+, CD8+, or CD8+CD57+ T cells (not recorded which) from PBMCs. This clonotype was obtained from a human donor with aplastic anemia. This chain joins TRBV12-3 or TRBV12-4 and TRBJ2-7; TRBD1 might be the D (5 bases). The CDR3 DNA follows: TGTGCCAGCAGCGGACACTACGGATCCTACGAGCAGTACTTC. Protein sequence: CASSGHYGSYEQYF.